This TCR beta chain was recovered during a study of blood T cell repertoires in COVID-19. The table lists this clone with a few counts. Sequencing used immunoSEQ multiplex PCR; TCRdb keeps in-frame clones, though not all of them. The data show about 130,000 clones, about nine tenths seen once. This CDR3 has 15 amino acids. Germline values: CDR1 DFQATT, CDR2 SNEGSKA (reference sequence). Deletions cut 3 bases from V and 5 bases from J, with 14 bases between. The sample consisted of peripheral blood. The rearrangement joins TRBV20-1 to TRBJ1-6, with D tentatively TRBD1 (5 bases). The sequence was collected from a man between 50 and 59 years old with acute or convalescent COVID-19. CDR3 amino acids: CSASYTGRHNSPLHF. The CDR3 bases are TGCAGTGCTAGTTATACAGGACGACATAATTCACCCCTCCACTTT.